The present entry profiles one T cell receptor beta chain with its context. This sample stems from a study of blood T cell repertoires in COVID-19. Study-wide context: COVID-19 samples from acute and convalescent phases originated in the United States, Italy and Spain. Sources were T cells, B-cell-depleted T cells, or PBMCs; the material itself was cDNA or gDNA.

Authors' processing steps: Amplification with reference gene primers provided the estimates of nucleated cell counts. Clones were sequenced by immunoSEQ multiplex PCR, and TCRdb holds only the in-frame ones, with some missing. The V and J calls and clone size come from that table; D and trimming were worked out from the DNA. The repertoire consists of approximately 140,000 clones, with 84% occurring once and the leading ten covering roughly 2.3%. The material sequenced was peripheral blood. This TCR was recovered from a man aged 65-85 years with acute or convalescent COVID-19.

CDR3 loop: CASSWSGGTEAFF. DNA for the CDR3: TGTGCCAGCAGTTGGTCAGGGGGCACTGAAGCTTTCTTT. This sequence joins TRBV6-5 and TRBJ1-1; 7 nucleotides agree with TRBD1. Germline-derived CDR1 and CDR2 are MNHEY and SVGAGI. Losses at the gene ends were 4 bases for V and 4 bases for J; bases not matched to a gene: 3. The length of the CDR3 is 13 residues.